The source of this TCR beta chain is a study of blood T cell repertoires in COVID-19. The data were produced by immunoSEQ multiplex PCR, yet TCRdb's version contains in-frame clones alone and is incomplete. The profile shows roughly 230,000 clones, more than 65% of them singletons. Per germline, CDR1 KGHSH and CDR2 LQKENI. This CDR3 contains 18 residues. V lost 4 bases to trimming and J lost 2 bases, with 21 bases between them. The sequenced material came from peripheral blood. The chain combines TRBV18 with TRBJ1-3; tentatively, D is TRBD1 (5 bases). The TCR comes from a woman older than 75 with acute or convalescent COVID-19. The CDR3 is CASSLRHGQGGPGNTIYF. The CDR3 region has the DNA TGTGCCAGCTCACTTCGCCACGGGCAGGGCGGACCTGGAAACACCATATATTTT.